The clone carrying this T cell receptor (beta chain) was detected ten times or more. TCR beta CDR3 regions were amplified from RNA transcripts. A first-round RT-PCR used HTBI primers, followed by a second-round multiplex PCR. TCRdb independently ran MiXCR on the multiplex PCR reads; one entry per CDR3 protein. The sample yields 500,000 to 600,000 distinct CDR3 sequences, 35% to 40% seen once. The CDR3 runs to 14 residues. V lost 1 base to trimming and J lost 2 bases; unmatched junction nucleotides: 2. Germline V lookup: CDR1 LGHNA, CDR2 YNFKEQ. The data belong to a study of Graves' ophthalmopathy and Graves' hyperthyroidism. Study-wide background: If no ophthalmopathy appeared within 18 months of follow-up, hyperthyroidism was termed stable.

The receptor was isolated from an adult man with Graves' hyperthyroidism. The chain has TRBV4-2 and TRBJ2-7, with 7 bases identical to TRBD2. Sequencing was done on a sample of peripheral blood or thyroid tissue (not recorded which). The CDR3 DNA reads TGTGCCAGCAGCCAAGTTGGGACTACCTACGAGCAGTACTTC. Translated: CASSQVGTTYEQYF.